What follows describes a single T cell receptor beta chain. Its specificity is not known. Other DNA sequences of this sample code for an identical CDR3. The source of the sample is a study of beta chain features in type 1 diabetes. CDR3 size: 14 residues. V lost 0 bases and J 1 base, leaving 7 bases between the germline ends. The germline V gene encodes CDR1 SGHRS and CDR2 YFSETQ. The investigators reverse transcribed all of the isolated RNA, so they sequenced expressed TCRB transcripts. Clones were sequenced by immunoSEQ multiplex PCR, and TCRdb holds only the in-frame ones, with some missing. Counted here are over 90,000 clones, under 30% occurring once; the ten biggest clones make up about 0.57%. Study observations and caveats: Moderate yet significant TCRB CDR3 shortening was seen in Type 1 diabetes patients in all four CD4+ subsets.

The sequencing sample was made of central memory CD4+ T cells from blood. The chain employs TRBV5-1 and TRBJ1-1; D remains unclear. The sequence derives from a woman between 18 and 29 years old with type 1 diabetes. The CDR3 DNA sequence: TGCGCCAGCAGCTTGGACAGAGCGAACACTGAAGCTTTCTTT. Translated, it gives CASSLDRANTEAFF.